These T cell receptor beta chains were read from a single sample in a study of T-cell reconstitution after alpha-beta-depleted transplantation in children. TCRdb used MiXCR to reprocess the PCR reads, holding one entry per CDR3 protein. The sample includes 700,000 to 950,000 distinct CDR3 sequences, around 17% seen only once; the top ten take approximately 5%. Sequenced material: PBMCs, mostly from graft donor cells, taken 360 days after TCRalphabeta/CD19-depleted stem cell transplant. The receptors stem from a male patient under 18 who had a stem cell transplant for acute lymphoblastic leukemia, so the T cells may come from the graft donor. The CDR3 runs from the conserved cysteine through the conserved F or W. A D gene is named only where the DNA matches it firmly. Not every row has a clone size; where given, it reads once, few, many or a size class.

size | D | J | V | CDR3 | DNA
- | TRBD1 | TRBJ2-2 | TRBV7-6 | CASSEQGALSTGELFF | TGTGCCAGCAGCGAACAGGGGGCGCTTTCCACCGGGGAGCTGTTTTTT
- | TRBD1 | TRBJ1-2 | TRBV4-1 | CASSLGLGFDRGLYGYTF | TGCGCCAGCAGCCTGGGTCTCGGGTTTGACAGGGGACTCTATGGCTACACCTTC
many | TRBD2 | TRBJ2-3 | TRBV2 | CASRARTSFTDTQYF | TGTGCCAGCAGAGCTCGGACTAGTTTCACAGATACGCAGTATTTT
- | TRBD1 | TRBJ1-3 | TRBV5-1 | CASSLGRDRGSGNTIYF | TGCGCCAGCAGCTTGGGGAGAGACAGGGGTAGTGGAAACACCATATATTTT
- | TRBD2 | TRBJ2-1 | TRBV20-1 | CSAPWLAGVYDEQFF | TGCAGTGCTCCCTGGCTAGCGGGAGTTTACGATGAGCAGTTCTTC
- | TRBD2 | TRBJ2-5 | TRBV5-1 | CASSPSSGVLETQYF | TGCGCCAGCAGCCCTTCTAGCGGGGTATTAGAGACCCAGTACTTC
- | TRBD1 | TRBJ2-7 | TRBV6-2/TRBV6-3 | CASNPLRGQGVEQYF | TGTGCCAGCAATCCCTTGCGGGGACAGGGGGTCGAGCAGTACTTC
- | - | TRBJ2-7 | TRBV20-1 | CSARAPSKRPGEQYF | TGCAGTGCTAGAGCTCCTTCTAAACGCCCGGGGGAGCAGTACTTC
many | TRBD1 | TRBJ2-1 | TRBV5-1 | CASSGTGGEQFF | TGTGCCAGCAGCGGGACAGGGGGTGAGCAGTTCTTC
- | TRBD2 | TRBJ2-3 | TRBV20-1 | CSAREAGGHTDTQYF | TGCAGTGCTAGAGAAGCGGGAGGGCATACAGATACGCAGTATTTT
few | - | TRBJ2-1 | TRBV6-5 | CASSYSGLAYNEQFF | TGTGCCAGCAGTTACAGTGGGTTGGCCTACAATGAGCAGTTCTTC
- | - | TRBJ2-7 | TRBV5-1 | CASSLGVGLTLLYEQYF | TGCGCCAGCAGCTTGGGGGTTGGACTCACACTTCTCTACGAGCAGTACTTC
few | TRBD1 | TRBJ1-2 | TRBV29-1 | CSASGPGQGAVDGYTF | TGCAGCGCCTCCGGGCCTGGACAGGGGGCAGTGGATGGCTACACCTTC
- | - | TRBJ1-5 | TRBV27 | CASRHRDYQPQHF | TGTGCCAGCAGGCACAGGGATTACCAGCCCCAGCATTTT
few | - | TRBJ2-7 | TRBV29-1 | CSVSKVYEQYF | TGCAGCGTGTCCAAAGTCTACGAGCAGTACTTC
few | - | TRBJ2-3 | TRBV4-1 | CASSQARRTSRTDTQYF | TGCGCCAGCAGCCAAGCCCGGAGGACTTCTCGCACAGATACGCAGTATTTT
- | TRBD2 | TRBJ2-3 | TRBV4-2 | CASRSGTSGIVTQYF | TGTGCCAGCAGGAGCGGGACTAGCGGGATTGTTACGCAGTATTTT
few | TRBD1 | TRBJ1-6 | TRBV25-1 | CASSEGVTRGPTPLHF | TGTGCCAGCAGTGAAGGAGTGACGAGGGGGCCTACACCCCTCCACTTT
few | - | TRBJ2-7 | TRBV29-1 | CSVSPRANSSYEQYF | TGCAGCGTTTCGCCGCGGGCTAACTCTTCCTACGAGCAGTACTTC
- | TRBD1 | TRBJ1-1 | TRBV20-1 | CSAPHTGTDLTLEAFF | TGCAGTGCTCCACATACGGGGACAGACTTAACTCTTGAAGCTTTCTTT
- | - | TRBJ2-7 | TRBV10-1 | CASSERGYTYEQYF | TGCGCCAGCAGTGAAAGGGGGTACACCTACGAGCAGTACTTC
- | - | TRBJ2-2 | TRBV29-1 | CSVEFGGNTGELFF | TGCAGCGTTGAATTCGGGGGAAACACCGGGGAGCTGTTTTTT
few | - | TRBJ2-2 | TRBV4-2 | CASKPWAVNTGELFF | TGTGCCAGCAAGCCTTGGGCGGTGAACACCGGGGAGCTGTTTTTT
- | TRBD2 | TRBJ2-1 | TRBV9 | CASSEGSGNGNEQFF | TGTGCCAGCAGCGAGGGTAGCGGGAATGGAAATGAGCAGTTCTTC
- | TRBD1 | TRBJ2-2 | TRBV20-1 | CSARGDRGYTGELFF | TGCAGTGCTAGGGGGGACAGGGGATACACCGGGGAGCTGTTTTTT
- | - | TRBJ1-4 | TRBV18 | CASSPQTMEKLFF | TGTGCCAGCTCACCACAAACGATGGAAAAACTGTTTTTT
- | - | TRBJ2-3 | TRBV29-1 | CSVEFGSNTDTQYF | TGCAGCGTTGAATTCGGGTCCAACACAGATACGCAGTATTTT
- | TRBD2 | TRBJ2-7 | TRBV4-1 | CASSQDWASGSSSLHEQYF | TGCGCCAGCAGCCAAGATTGGGCTAGCGGGAGTTCGTCCCTCCACGAGCAGTACTTC
few | TRBD2 | TRBJ2-1 | TRBV29-1 | CSVYGTSGEYNEQFF | TGCAGCGTTTACGGGACTAGCGGGGAATACAATGAGCAGTTCTTC
- | - | TRBJ1-2 | TRBV11-2 | CASSFGRGGLYGYTF | TGTGCCAGCAGCTTCGGCAGGGGCGGGTTGTATGGCTACACCTTC
- | - | TRBJ2-2 | TRBV5-1 | CASSLVPGWNTGELFF | TGCGCCAGCAGCTTGGTCCCAGGGTGGAACACCGGGGAGCTGTTTTTT
many | TRBD1 | TRBJ2-5 | TRBV7-6 | CASSWSGTGTLETQYF | TGTGCCAGCAGCTGGTCCGGGACAGGGACTTTAGAGACCCAGTACTTC
- | TRBD1 | TRBJ2-3 | TRBV7-9 | CASSLPGQGAKDTQYF | TGTGCCAGCAGCTTACCGGGACAGGGGGCCAAAGATACGCAGTATTTT
few | - | TRBJ2-2 | TRBV5-1 | CASSFSALPNTGELFF | TGCGCCAGCAGCTTTTCTGCTCTGCCGAACACCGGGGAGCTGTTTTTT
- | TRBD2 | TRBJ2-2 | TRBV12-3/TRBV12-4 | CASSLPQRGRVGTGELFF | TGTGCCAGCAGTTTACCCCAACGGGGGAGGGTCGGGACCGGGGAGCTGTTTTTT
few | TRBD2 | TRBJ2-3 | TRBV7-9 | CASSSSGGPLDTQYF | TGTGCCAGCAGCTCATCGGGAGGGCCATTAGATACGCAGTATTTT
- | TRBD2 | TRBJ2-1 | TRBV12-3/TRBV12-4 | CASSRTSSGWGEQFF | TGTGCCAGCAGCCGTACTTCTAGCGGGTGGGGTGAGCAGTTCTTC
- | TRBD2 | TRBJ2-2 | TRBV19 | CASSPSGRLTGELFF | TGTGCCAGTAGTCCTAGCGGGAGGCTCACCGGGGAGCTGTTTTTT
- | - | TRBJ2-7 | TRBV7-8 | CASSSGTSARWEQYF | TGTGCCAGCAGCTCTGGGACGTCAGCAAGGTGGGAGCAGTACTTC
- | - | TRBJ1-6 | TRBV12-3/TRBV12-4 | CASSLDGGPLHF | TGTGCCAGCAGTTTAGACGGGGGGCCCCTCCACTTT
- | - | TRBJ2-3 | TRBV2 | CASSEDWVPDTQYF | TGTGCCAGCAGTGAGGACTGGGTCCCAGATACGCAGTATTTT
many | TRBD1 | TRBJ2-1 | TRBV20-1 | CSAPDRTGGLNEQFF | TGCAGTGCTCCCGACCGGACAGGGGGTCTAAATGAGCAGTTCTTC
- | - | TRBJ1-4 | TRBV27 | CASSFFRGGGEKLFF | TGTGCCAGCAGTTTCTTTAGGGGAGGTGGTGAAAAACTGTTTTTT
once | - | TRBJ2-2 | TRBV7-9 | CASSPPARPNTGELFF | TGTGCCAGCAGCCCGCCAGCGCGGCCGAACACCGGGGAGCTGTTTTTT
- | - | TRBJ2-2 | TRBV29-1 | CSVKGAGSGELFF | TGCAGCGTAAAGGGTGCGGGGTCCGGGGAGCTGTTTTTT
few | TRBD2 | TRBJ2-1 | TRBV7-9 | CASILAGGPYEQFF | TGTGCCAGCATACTAGCGGGAGGGCCGTATGAGCAGTTCTTC
- | - | TRBJ2-3 | TRBV24-1 | CATSDPPGLNHQYF | TGTGCCACCAGTGACCCACCCGGCCTTAATCACCAGTATTTT
- | - | TRBJ2-3 | TRBV7-9 | CASSFQGPDTQYF | TGTGCCAGCAGCTTTCAGGGGCCAGATACGCAGTATTTT
- | - | TRBJ2-7 | TRBV7-6 | CASSLAQGHSYEQYF | TGTGCCAGCAGCTTAGCCCAGGGTCATTCCTACGAGCAGTACTTC
many | - | TRBJ1-5 | TRBV12-3/TRBV12-4 | CASTSDSQPQHF | TGTGCCAGCACCTCGGACAGTCAGCCCCAGCATTTT
few | - | TRBJ1-2 | TRBV12-3/TRBV12-4 | CASRLRAVVGGYTF | TGTGCCAGCAGGCTGAGGGCGGTAGTAGGAGGCTACACCTTC
- | - | TRBJ2-7 | TRBV6-1 | CASSSPRGGSWEQYF | TGTGCCAGCAGCTCCCCCAGGGGAGGTTCGTGGGAGCAGTACTTC
few | TRBD2 | TRBJ2-1 | TRBV20-1 | CSARTSGDRQFF | TGCAGTGCTAGGACTAGCGGAGACCGGCAGTTCTTC
many | - | TRBJ2-2 | TRBV9 | CASSGIPLGGGELFF | TGTGCCAGCAGCGGCATTCCGCTGGGGGGCGGGGAGCTGTTTTTT